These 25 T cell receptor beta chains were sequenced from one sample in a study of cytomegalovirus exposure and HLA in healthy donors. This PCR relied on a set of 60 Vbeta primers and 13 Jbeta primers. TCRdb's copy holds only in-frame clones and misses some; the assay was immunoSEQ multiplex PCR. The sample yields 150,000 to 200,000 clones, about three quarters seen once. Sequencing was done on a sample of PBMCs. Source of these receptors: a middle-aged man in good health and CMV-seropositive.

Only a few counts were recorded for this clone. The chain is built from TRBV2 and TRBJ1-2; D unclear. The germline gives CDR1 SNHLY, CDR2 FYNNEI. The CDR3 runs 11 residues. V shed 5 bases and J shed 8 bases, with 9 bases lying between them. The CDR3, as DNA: TGTGCCAGCAGTTCGGACTCCGGCTACACCTTC. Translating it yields CASSSDSGYTF.

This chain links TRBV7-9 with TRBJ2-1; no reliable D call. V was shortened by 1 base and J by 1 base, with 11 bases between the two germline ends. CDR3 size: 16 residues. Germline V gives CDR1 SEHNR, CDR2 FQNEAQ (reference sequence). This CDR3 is CASSLGTRQSYNEQFF. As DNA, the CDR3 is TGTGCCAGCAGCTTAGGTACCAGGCAATCCTACAATGAGCAGTTCTTC.

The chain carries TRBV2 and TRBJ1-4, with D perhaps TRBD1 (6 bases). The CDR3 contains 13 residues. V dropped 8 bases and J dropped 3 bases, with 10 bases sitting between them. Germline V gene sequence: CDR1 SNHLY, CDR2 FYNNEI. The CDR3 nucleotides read TGTGCCAGCCGGACAGACCCTAATGAAAAACTGTTTTTT. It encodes CASRTDPNEKLFF.

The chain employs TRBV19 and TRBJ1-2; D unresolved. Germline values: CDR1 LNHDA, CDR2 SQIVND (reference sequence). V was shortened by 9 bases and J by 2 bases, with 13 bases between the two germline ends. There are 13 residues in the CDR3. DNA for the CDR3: TGTGCCAGCAACCAGGAATTGAACTATGGCTACACCTTC. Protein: CASNQELNYGYTF.

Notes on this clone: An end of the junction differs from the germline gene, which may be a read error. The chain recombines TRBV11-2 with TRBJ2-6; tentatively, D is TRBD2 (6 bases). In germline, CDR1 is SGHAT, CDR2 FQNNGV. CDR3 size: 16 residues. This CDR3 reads CASSPIGGSGANGLTF. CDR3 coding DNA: TGTGCCAGCAGCCCCATTGGGGGGTCTGGGGCCAACGGCCTGACTTTC.

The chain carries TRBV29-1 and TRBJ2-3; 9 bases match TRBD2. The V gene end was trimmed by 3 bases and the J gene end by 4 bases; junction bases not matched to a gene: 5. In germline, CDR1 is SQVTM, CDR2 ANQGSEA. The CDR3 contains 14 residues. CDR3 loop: CSVETSGGADTQYF. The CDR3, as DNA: TGCAGCGTTGAGACTAGCGGTGGCGCAGATACGCAGTATTTT.

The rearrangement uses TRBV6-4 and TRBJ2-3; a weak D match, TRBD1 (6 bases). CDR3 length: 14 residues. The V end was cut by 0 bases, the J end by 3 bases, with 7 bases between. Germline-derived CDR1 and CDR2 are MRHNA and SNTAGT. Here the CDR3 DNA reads TGTGCCAGCAGTGACTCGGGACATACAGATACGCAGTATTTT. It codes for CASSDSGHTDTQYF.

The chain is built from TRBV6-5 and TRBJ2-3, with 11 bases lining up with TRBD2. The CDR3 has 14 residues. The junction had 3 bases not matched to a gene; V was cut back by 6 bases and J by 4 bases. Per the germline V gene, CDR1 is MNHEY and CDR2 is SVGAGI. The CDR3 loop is CASRVAGGADTQYF. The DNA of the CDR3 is TGTGCCAGCAGAGTAGCGGGAGGGGCAGATACGCAGTATTTT.

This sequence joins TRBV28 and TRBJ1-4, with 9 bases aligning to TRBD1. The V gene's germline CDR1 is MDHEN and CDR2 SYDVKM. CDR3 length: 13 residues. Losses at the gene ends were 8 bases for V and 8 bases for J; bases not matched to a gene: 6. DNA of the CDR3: TGTGCCAGCGTAAGGACAGGGGAGGAAAAACTGTTTTTT. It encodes CASVRTGEEKLFF.

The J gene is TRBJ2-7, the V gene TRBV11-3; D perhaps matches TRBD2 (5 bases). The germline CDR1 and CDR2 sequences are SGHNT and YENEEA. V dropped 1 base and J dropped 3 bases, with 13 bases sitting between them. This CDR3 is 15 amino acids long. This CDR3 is CASSLVSTSNYEQYF. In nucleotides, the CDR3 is TGTGCCAGCAGCTTAGTATCAACTAGTAACTACGAGCAGTACTTC. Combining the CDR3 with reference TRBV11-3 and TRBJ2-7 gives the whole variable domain EAGVVQSPRYKIIEKKQPVAFWCNPISGHNTLYWYLQNLGQGPELLIRYENEEAVDDSQLPKDRFSAERLKGVDSTLKIQPAELGDSAVYLCASSLVSTSNYEQYFGPGTRLTVT.

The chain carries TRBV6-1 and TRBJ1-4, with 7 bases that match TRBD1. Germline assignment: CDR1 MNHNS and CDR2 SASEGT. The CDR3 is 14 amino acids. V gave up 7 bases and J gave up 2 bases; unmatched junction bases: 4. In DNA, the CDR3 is TGTGCCAGCACCGAGACAGGGACTAATGAAAAACTGTTTTTT. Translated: CASTETGTNEKLFF.

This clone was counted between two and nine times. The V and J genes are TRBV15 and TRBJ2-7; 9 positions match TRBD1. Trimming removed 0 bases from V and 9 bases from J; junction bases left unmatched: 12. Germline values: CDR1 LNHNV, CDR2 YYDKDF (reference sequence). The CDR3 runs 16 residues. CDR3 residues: CATSRDSGTGSFGQYF. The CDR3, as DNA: TGTGCCACCAGCAGAGACTCCGGGACAGGGAGCTTTGGGCAGTACTTC.

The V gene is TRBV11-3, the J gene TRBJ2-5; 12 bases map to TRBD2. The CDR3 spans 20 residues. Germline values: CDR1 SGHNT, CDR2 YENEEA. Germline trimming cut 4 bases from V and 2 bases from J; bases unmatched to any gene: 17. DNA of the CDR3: TGTGCCAGCAGCTCCCTCTACCGGACTAGCGGGACCTTTACTCAAGAGACCCAGTACTTC. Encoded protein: CASSSLYRTSGTFTQETQYF. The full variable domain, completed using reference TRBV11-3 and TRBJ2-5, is EAGVVQSPRYKIIEKKQPVAFWCNPISGHNTLYWYLQNLGQGPELLIRYENEEAVDDSQLPKDRFSAERLKGVDSTLKIQPAELGDSAVYLCASSSLYRTSGTFTQETQYFGPGTRLLVL.

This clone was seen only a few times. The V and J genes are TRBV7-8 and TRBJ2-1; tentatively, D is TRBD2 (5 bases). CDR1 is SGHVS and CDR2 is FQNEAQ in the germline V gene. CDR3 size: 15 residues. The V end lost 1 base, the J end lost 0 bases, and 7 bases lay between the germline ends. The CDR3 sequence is CASSLGRDSYNEQFF. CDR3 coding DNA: TGTGCCAGCAGCTTAGGCCGGGACTCCTACAATGAGCAGTTCTTC.

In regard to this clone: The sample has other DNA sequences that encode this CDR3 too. CDR3 residues: CASSLGQGNYGYTF. The CDR3 DNA sequence: TGCGCCAGCAGCCTAGGACAGGGTAACTATGGCTACACCTTC. The rearrangement links TRBV5-1 to TRBJ1-2; TRBD1 aligns across 8 bases. V shed 4 bases and J 1 base; nucleotides not matched to a gene: 3. This CDR3 has 14 residues. Germline V gene sequence: CDR1 SGHRS, CDR2 YFSETQ.

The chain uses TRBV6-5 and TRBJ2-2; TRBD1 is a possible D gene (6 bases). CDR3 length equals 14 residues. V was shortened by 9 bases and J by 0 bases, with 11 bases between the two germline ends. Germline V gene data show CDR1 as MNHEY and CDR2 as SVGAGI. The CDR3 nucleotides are TGTGCCAGTCGGACAGCCGCGAACACCGGGGAGCTGTTTTTT. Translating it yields CASRTAANTGELFF.

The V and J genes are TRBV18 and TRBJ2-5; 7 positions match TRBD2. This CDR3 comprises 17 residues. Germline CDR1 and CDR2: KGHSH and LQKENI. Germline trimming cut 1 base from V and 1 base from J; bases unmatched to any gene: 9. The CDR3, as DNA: TGTGCCAGCTCACCACGGGCTAGCGGCAACTCCCAAGAGACCCAGTACTTC. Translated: CASSPRASGNSQETQYF.

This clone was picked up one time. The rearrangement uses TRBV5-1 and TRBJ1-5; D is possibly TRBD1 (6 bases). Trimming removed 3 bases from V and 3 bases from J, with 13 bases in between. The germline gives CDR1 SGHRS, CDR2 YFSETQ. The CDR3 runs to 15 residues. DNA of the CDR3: TGCGCCAGCAGCTCCACAGGGAATAACAATCAGCCCCAGCATTTT. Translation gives CASSSTGNNNQPQHF.

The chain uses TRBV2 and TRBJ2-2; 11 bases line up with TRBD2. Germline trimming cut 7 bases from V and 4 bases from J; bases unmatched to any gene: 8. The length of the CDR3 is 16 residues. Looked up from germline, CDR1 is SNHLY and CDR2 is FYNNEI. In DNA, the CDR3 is TGTGCCAGCACCCTACTAGCGGGAGATGGCACCGGGGAGCTGTTTTTT. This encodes CASTLLAGDGTGELFF.

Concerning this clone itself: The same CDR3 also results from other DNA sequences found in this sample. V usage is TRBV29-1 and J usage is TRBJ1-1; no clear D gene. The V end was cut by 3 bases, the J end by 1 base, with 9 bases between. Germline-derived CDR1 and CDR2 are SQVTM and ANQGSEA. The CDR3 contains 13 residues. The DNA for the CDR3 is TGCAGCGTTGAGGAGGGAGGGAACACTGAAGCTTTCTTT. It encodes CSVEEGGNTEAFF.

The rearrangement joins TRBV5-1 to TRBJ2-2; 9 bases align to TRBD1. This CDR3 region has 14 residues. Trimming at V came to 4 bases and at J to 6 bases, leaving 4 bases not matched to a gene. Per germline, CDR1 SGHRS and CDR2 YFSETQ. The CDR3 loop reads CASSTGGMAGELFF. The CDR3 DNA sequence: TGCGCCAGCAGCACAGGGGGCATGGCCGGGGAGCTGTTTTTT. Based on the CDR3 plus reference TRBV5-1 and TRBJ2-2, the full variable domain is KAGVTQTPRYLIKTRGQQVTLSCSPISGHRSVSWYQQTPGQGLQFLFEYFSETQRNKGNFPGRFSGRQFSNSRSEMNVSTLELGDSALYLCASSTGGMAGELFFGEGSRLTVL.

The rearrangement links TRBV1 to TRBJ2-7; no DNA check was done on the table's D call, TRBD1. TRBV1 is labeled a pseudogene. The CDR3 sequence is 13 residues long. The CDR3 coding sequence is TGCACCAGCAGCCCATCCCCATTTTACGAGCAGTACTTC. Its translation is CTSSPSPFYEQYF.

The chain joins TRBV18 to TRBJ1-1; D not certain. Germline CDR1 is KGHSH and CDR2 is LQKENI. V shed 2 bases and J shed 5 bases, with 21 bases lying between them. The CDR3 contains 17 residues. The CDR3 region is CASSPTPVGSPQTEAFF. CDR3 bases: TGTGCCAGCTCACCAACTCCCGTGGGGAGTCCTCAAACTGAAGCTTTCTTT.

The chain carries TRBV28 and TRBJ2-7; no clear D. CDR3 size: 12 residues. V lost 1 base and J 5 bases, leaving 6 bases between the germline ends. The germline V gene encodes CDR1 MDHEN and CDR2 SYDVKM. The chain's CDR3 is CASSLYSHEQYF. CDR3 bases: TGTGCCAGCAGTTTATACAGTCACGAGCAGTACTTC.

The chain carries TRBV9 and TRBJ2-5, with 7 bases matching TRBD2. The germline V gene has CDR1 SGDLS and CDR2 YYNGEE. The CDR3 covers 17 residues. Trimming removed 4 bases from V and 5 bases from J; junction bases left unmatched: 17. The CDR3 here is CASSSSGGSGTGETQYF. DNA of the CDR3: TGTGCCAGCAGCTCCTCAGGAGGAAGCGGGACTGGCGAGACCCAGTACTTC.